The next 22 T cell receptor beta chains were all read from a single sample in a study of shared clonotypes between healthy human individuals. Naive CD8 isolation took CD45RO-negative cells positively selected for CCR7 and excluded terminally differentiated effector memory CD45RA+ cells. The protocol was immunoSEQ multiplex PCR, while the TCRdb copy is restricted to in-frame clones and leaves out a portion. Here the sample spans millions of clones, about 95% being singletons. What was sequenced was naive CD8+ T cells sorted from blood. The receptors shown here come from a man aged 18-30 years in good health.

The V gene is TRBV6-6, the J gene TRBJ2-7; D is uncertain. The CDR3 consists of 13 residues. Germline values: CDR1 MNHNY, CDR2 SVGAGI (reference sequence). Trimming took off 0 bases at V and 4 bases at J, with 7 bases between the two ends. CDR3 bases: TGTGCCAGCAGTTACTCGCAATTTTACGAGCAGTACTTC. This codes for CASSYSQFYEQYF.

The CDR3 coding sequence is TGTGCCAGCAGCCAGCACAGGGGCCCCTCCTACGAGCAGTACTTC. It is translated as CASSQHRGPSYEQYF. The chain employs TRBV7-8 and TRBJ2-7; 7 bases are a match to TRBD1. The CDR3 extends over 15 amino acids. V gave up 5 bases and J gave up 0 bases; unmatched junction bases: 7. The V gene's germline CDR1 is SGHVS and CDR2 FQNEAQ. Supplemented by reference TRBV7-8 and TRBJ2-7, the full variable domain reads GAGVSQSPRYKVAKRGQDVALRCDPISGHVSLFWYQQALGQGPEFLTYFQNEAQLDKSGLPSDRFFAERPEGSVSTLKIQRTQQEDSAVYLCASSQHRGPSYEQYFGPGTRLTVT.

The genes are TRBV27 and TRBJ1-2, with 9 bases aligning to TRBD1. Germline V gene sequence: CDR1 MNHEY, CDR2 SMNVEV (reference sequence). The CDR3 length is 14 residues. V shed 5 bases and J 8 bases; nucleotides not matched to a gene: 9. The CDR3 loop is CASSPGTGSWGYTF. The DNA for the CDR3 is TGTGCCAGCAGTCCTGGGACAGGGTCCTGGGGCTACACCTTC.

The V gene is TRBV5-4, the J gene TRBJ1-1; 7 bases fit TRBD1. The ends lost 4 bases at V and 5 bases at J; junction bases unmatched: 5. Germline-derived CDR1 and CDR2 are SGHNT and YYREEE (reference sequence). This CDR3 has 13 amino acids. CDR3 amino acids: CASSATGETEAFF. As DNA, the CDR3 is TGTGCCAGCAGCGCCACAGGGGAGACTGAAGCTTTCTTT.

This clone appeared once. The V and J genes are TRBV28 and TRBJ1-5, with D uncertain. Germline loops: CDR1 MDHEN, CDR2 SYDVKM. Trimming left V 5 bases short and J 4 bases short, with 18 bases between. The CDR3 sequence is 16 residues long. CDR3 residues: CASSPIVGISNQPQHF. The CDR3 nucleotides are TGTGCCAGCAGTCCGATTGTCGGAATCTCTAATCAGCCCCAGCATTTT.

The chain uses TRBV7-9 and TRBJ2-7; TRBD1 matches at 7 bases. Germline CDR1 and CDR2: SEHNR and FQNEAQ (reference sequence). This CDR3 contains 15 residues. The trim removed 5 bases at V and 0 bases at J, leaving 7 bases unmatched. The CDR3 loop reads CASSRRQGPSYEQYF. CDR3 DNA: TGTGCCAGCAGCCGTCGACAGGGTCCCTCCTACGAGCAGTACTTC.

The chain carries TRBV28 and TRBJ1-1, with TRBD1 matching 10 bases. Germline CDR1 MDHEN, CDR2 SYDVKM. The CDR3 contains 17 residues. The ends lost 5 bases at V and 2 bases at J; junction bases unmatched: 11. CDR3 DNA: TGTGCCAGCAGTCCCAGGGGACAGGGGCTACTAAACACTGAAGCTTTCTTT. Translated: CASSPRGQGLLNTEAFF.

This rearrangement joins TRBV4-2 to TRBJ1-6; D uncertain. Trimming removed 1 base at V and 0 bases at J, with 10 bases between. The V gene's germline CDR1 is LGHNA and CDR2 YNFKEQ. The CDR3 length is 17 residues. The CDR3 DNA follows: TGTGCCAGCAGCCAAGCGTCCGGGGTCTCCTATAATTCACCCCTCCACTTT. Translation: CASSQASGVSYNSPLHF.

V usage is TRBV11-2 and J usage is TRBJ1-1; D call uncertain. CDR1 is SGHAT and CDR2 is FQNNGV in the germline V gene. The germline V and J ends were trimmed by 7 bases and 2 bases, with 17 bases remaining between them. This CDR3 has 15 residues. CDR3: CASTKGGNLNTEAFF. The CDR3 coding sequence is TGTGCCAGCACCAAGGGAGGGAACCTCAACACTGAAGCTTTCTTT.

This chain uses TRBV5-1 with TRBJ2-3; D remains ambiguous. Trimming left V 7 bases short and J 0 bases short, with 12 bases between. There are 14 residues in the CDR3. CDR1 and CDR2 (germline): SGHRS, YFSETQ. CDR3 protein: CASRWESSTDTQYF. CDR3 sequence (DNA): TGCGCCAGCCGGTGGGAATCTAGCACAGATACGCAGTATTTT.

The chain joins TRBV7-3 to TRBJ2-1, with D perhaps matching TRBD1 or TRBD2 (5 bases each). V was shortened by 3 bases and J by 0 bases, with 9 bases between the two germline ends. In germline, CDR1 is SGHTA, CDR2 FQGTGA. The CDR3 sequence is 15 residues long. Written as DNA, the CDR3 is TGTGCCAGCAGCTTGGGGGTGAGCTCCTACAATGAGCAGTTCTTC. It yields the protein CASSLGVSSYNEQFF.

The chain has TRBV4-3 and TRBJ2-1, with TRBD2 identical over 7 bases. The trim removed 0 bases at V and 4 bases at J, leaving 6 bases unmatched. Germline lookup yields CDR1 LGHNA and CDR2 YSLEER. The CDR3 runs to 16 residues. The CDR3 reads CASSQDRLAVYNEQFF. Written as DNA, the CDR3 is TGCGCCAGCAGCCAAGATAGGCTAGCGGTGTACAATGAGCAGTTCTTC.

The rearrangement joins TRBV11-2 to TRBJ1-1, with 8 bases lining up with TRBD1. The CDR3 has 16 amino acids. The J segment lost 1 base and the V segment lost 4 bases, leaving 8 bases of the junction unmatched. CDR1 SGHAT and CDR2 FQNNGV come from the germline V gene. CDR3 sequence reads: CASSSDRTGQNTEAFF. As DNA, the CDR3 is TGTGCCAGCAGCTCAGACCGGACAGGGCAGAACACTGAAGCTTTCTTT.

V usage is TRBV4-3 and J usage is TRBJ1-6; no clear D gene. In germline, CDR1 is LGHNA, CDR2 YSLEER. The CDR3 spans 18 residues. The germline V and J ends were trimmed by 0 bases and 0 bases, with 12 bases remaining between them. This CDR3 reads CASSQDGTLSSYNSPLHF. Written as DNA, the CDR3 is TGCGCCAGCAGCCAAGACGGCACCCTTAGCTCCTATAATTCACCCCTCCACTTT.

This chain uses TRBV29-1 with TRBJ1-5; D uncertain. CDR3 length: 13 residues. Trimming left V 1 base short and J 4 bases short, with 8 bases between. The germline V gene has CDR1 SQVTM and CDR2 ANQGSEA. CDR3 sequence (DNA): TGCAGCGTTGAAGTGGAGCAGAATCAGCCCCAGCATTTT. Encoded protein: CSVEVEQNQPQHF.

The chain has TRBV7-8 and TRBJ2-1; 9 bases agree with TRBD2. Germline CDR1 is SGHVS and CDR2 is FQNEAQ. This CDR3 region has 18 residues. J was trimmed by 3 bases and V by 1 base; bases with no gene match: 10. The CDR3 DNA sequence: TGTGCCAGCAGCTTAGTTTTCTGGCCTAGCGGGGACTACAATGAGCAGTTCTTC. Amino acids: CASSLVFWPSGDYNEQFF.

This chain links TRBV18 with TRBJ2-7; 7 bases agree with TRBD2. The V segment lost 3 bases and the J segment 0 bases; nucleotides outside the gene matches: 8. The germline gives CDR1 KGHSH, CDR2 LQKENI. CDR3 size: 16 residues. The DNA for the CDR3 is TGTGCCAGCTCACCTGAGGCTAGCGGTTTCTCCTACGAGCAGTACTTC. Translated, it gives CASSPEASGFSYEQYF.

The CDR3: CASSIDAEIIGYTF. CDR3 sequence (DNA): TGTGCCAGTAGTATAGATGCCGAAATCATTGGCTACACCTTC. V usage is TRBV19 and J usage is TRBJ1-2, with D uncertain. The germline gives CDR1 LNHDA, CDR2 SQIVND (reference sequence). CDR3 length equals 14 residues. Trimming stripped 0 bases from V and 7 bases from J, with 12 bases between.

V gene TRBV4-3 combines with J gene TRBJ2-6; a weak D match, TRBD2 (6 bases). The CDR3 totals 17 residues. Trimming pared 2 bases from V and 0 bases from J, leaving 11 bases between. The germline V gene has CDR1 LGHNA and CDR2 YSLEER. The CDR3 nucleotides are TGCGCCAGCAGCCAACCGGGACTGGGCTCTGGGGCCAACGTCCTGACTTTC. It codes for CASSQPGLGSGANVLTF.

The gene calls are TRBV5-8 and TRBJ1-2; D possibly corresponds to TRBD1 (5 bases). Trimming pared 4 bases from V and 8 bases from J, leaving 18 bases between. This CDR3 comprises 14 residues. Germline V gene sequence: CDR1 SGHTS, CDR2 YDEGEE. CDR3 sequence: CASSPRGWGGGYTF. DNA for the CDR3: TGTGCCAGCAGCCCCCGGGGCTGGGGAGGCGGCTACACCTTC.

The chain carries TRBV19 and TRBJ2-5, with unresolved D. CDR1 and CDR2 (germline): LNHDA, SQIVND (reference sequence). V was clipped by 3 bases and J by 5 bases, with 10 bases between them. The CDR3 has 13 residues. CDR3 sequence: CASSMDTLETQYF. CDR3 DNA: TGTGCCAGTAGTATGGATACGTTGGAGACCCAGTACTTC.

In its sample, this clone was seen once. This sample also contains other DNA sequences that code for the same CDR3. This chain links TRBV13 with TRBJ2-1; tentatively, D is TRBD1 (6 bases). The V end was cut by 1 base, the J end by 3 bases, with 7 bases between. The CDR3 consists of 14 residues. Germline-derived CDR1 and CDR2 are PRHDT and FYEKMQ (reference sequence). CDR3 region: CASSLEDSYNEQFF. CDR3 nucleotide sequence: TGTGCCAGCAGCTTAGAGGACAGCTACAATGAGCAGTTCTTC.